This passage covers 5 T cell receptor beta chains from one sample sequenced in a study of T cell repertoires in cytomegalovirus infection. TCRdb re-called the reads through MiXCR, storing one row per CDR3 protein. The profile shows 170,000 or so distinct CDR3 sequences, about an eighth of them singletons. The sequenced sample was PBMCs. Receptors originate from a human donor in good health (CMV status not recorded). Some clones in this sample may be carry-over from other donors' samples.

This clonotype was recorded at least ten times. This chain connects TRBV12-3 or TRBV12-4 to TRBJ1-5; tentative D call: TRBD1 (5 bases). The CDR3 is 14 amino acids. The V gene lost 3 bases and the J gene lost 2 bases, with 8 bases spanning the gap. In nucleotides, the CDR3 is TGTGCCAGCAGTTTTCTAGGGGGCAATCAGCCCCAGCATTTT. Its translation: CASSFLGGNQPQHF.

This clonotype was seen many times. The rearrangement uses TRBV7-2 and TRBJ1-5; 9 nucleotides match TRBD1. CDR1 is SGHTA and CDR2 is FQGNSA in the germline V gene. This CDR3 is built from 14 residues. V gave up 2 bases and J gave up 7 bases; unmatched junction bases: 3. The CDR3 region has the DNA TGTGCCAGCAGCTTATGGGGACAGGGCCAGCCCCAGCATTTT. This gives the protein CASSLWGQGQPQHF.

The gene calls are TRBV5-1 and TRBJ1-1, with unresolved D. The CDR3 extends over 16 amino acids. Trimming took 4 bases from V and 3 from J, leaving 19 bases between them. The germline V gene encodes CDR1 SGHRS and CDR2 YFSETQ. The CDR3 DNA follows: TGCGCCAGCAGCCTCGGGCCCCAGGACGGGGACACTGAAGCTTTCTTT. It yields the protein CASSLGPQDGDTEAFF. Based on the CDR3 plus reference TRBV5-1 and TRBJ1-1, the full variable domain is KAGVTQTPRYLIKTRGQQVTLSCSPISGHRSVSWYQQTPGQGLQFLFEYFSETQRNKGNFPGRFSGRQFSNSRSEMNVSTLELGDSALYLCASSLGPQDGDTEAFFGQGTRLTVV.

The chain uses TRBV29-1 and TRBJ2-5, with D tentatively TRBD2 (5 bases). The V end was cut by 4 bases, the J end by 5 bases, with 14 bases between. Per the germline V gene, CDR1 is SQVTM and CDR2 is ANQGSEA. The CDR3 consists of 13 residues. The CDR3 sequence is CSVGDSRGETQYF. The CDR3 DNA reads TGCAGCGTTGGCGATTCTCGAGGGGAGACCCAGTACTTC. The full variable domain, completed using reference TRBV29-1 and TRBJ2-5, is SAVISQKPSRDICQRGTSLTIQCQVDSQVTMMFWYRQQPGQSLTLIATANQGSEATYESGFVIDKFPISRPNLTFSTLTVSNMSPEDSSIYLCSVGDSRGETQYFGPGTRLLVL.

In its sample, this clonotype was seen many times. This rearrangement joins TRBV7-9 to TRBJ2-7; no definite D call. The length of the CDR3 is 12 residues. The V gene lost 7 bases and the J gene lost 6 bases, with 13 bases spanning the gap. Per germline, CDR1 SEHNR and CDR2 FQNEAQ (reference sequence). CDR3 coding DNA: TGTGCCAGCACCTGGCGAGTAGGCGAGCAGTACTTC. The encoded protein is CASTWRVGEQYF.